The 20 T cell receptor beta chains in this list originate from one sample, sequenced in a study of control samples from healthy donors and cancer patients. Assay used: immunoSEQ multiplex PCR; TCRdb lists only in-frame clones, some missing. The sample lists about 180,000 clones; around 91% were seen once. Sequenced material: blood. The receptors here all came from a woman in her forties or fifties in good health.

The chain couples TRBV6-9 to TRBJ1-1; D is uncertain. Trimming removed 8 bases from V and 1 base from J, with 26 bases in between. The CDR3 loop spans 18 amino acids. The germline gives CDR1 MNHGY, CDR2 SVAAGI. DNA for the CDR3: TGTGCCAGCGGGAAAAAAGGCCAGACGGGAACGGAGAACACTGAAGCTTTCTTT. Translation: CASGKKGQTGTENTEAFF.

The rearrangement uses TRBV28 and TRBJ1-2; D may be TRBD1 (6 bases). Trimming left V 7 bases short and J 7 bases short, with 16 bases between. The CDR3 is 13 residues long. Germline V lookup: CDR1 MDHEN, CDR2 SYDVKM. DNA for the CDR3: TGTGCCAGCACCTGGGGGGCGTTCTCTGGCTACACCTTC. Protein product: CASTWGAFSGYTF.

In this sample, this clone turned up once. This sequence joins TRBV5-1 and TRBJ2-7, with D possibly being TRBD1 or TRBD2 (5 bases each). V shed 4 bases and J shed 4 bases, with 15 bases lying between them. The CDR3 sequence is 14 residues long. Germline lookup yields CDR1 SGHRS and CDR2 YFSETQ. CDR3 sequence (DNA): TGCGCCAGCAGCGTTCGGGACGGACCTTACGAGCAGTACTTC. As protein: CASSVRDGPYEQYF.

The chain carries TRBV20-1 and TRBJ1-2; D ambiguous. Germline V gene lookup returns CDR1 DFQATT and CDR2 SNEGSKA (reference sequence). V shed 4 bases and J shed 1 base, with 4 bases lying between them. CDR3 length: 11 amino acids. The CDR3: CSAILNYGYTF. CDR3 DNA sequence: TGCAGTGCTATACTTAACTATGGCTACACCTTC.

The rearrangement joins TRBV2 to TRBJ2-6, with D perhaps given as TRBD1 or TRBD2 (6 bases each). The CDR3 totals 16 residues. From germline, CDR1 is SNHLY and CDR2 FYNNEI. Trimming took off 8 bases at V and 0 bases at J, with 14 bases between the two ends. The CDR3 sequence is CASHGGSFSGANVLTF. Here the CDR3 DNA reads TGTGCCAGCCACGGGGGCAGCTTCTCTGGGGCCAACGTCCTGACTTTC.

This chain joins TRBV21-1 and TRBJ2-7; the table's D call TRBD1 went unverified against the DNA. TRBV21-1 is labeled a pseudogene. This CDR3 is 13 amino acids long. The chain's CDR3 is CASRLGQGNEQYF. CDR3 bases: TGTGCCAGCAGACTGGGACAGGGGAACGAGCAGTACTTC.

This clone has just a few counts. The chain carries TRBV5-1 and TRBJ1-3; D possibly corresponds to TRBD1 (5 bases). This CDR3 spans 16 amino acids. Germline CDR1 SGHRS, CDR2 YFSETQ. V lost 0 bases to trimming and J lost 1 base, with 11 bases between them. The CDR3 loop reads CASSLGVTVSGNTIYF. DNA for the CDR3: TGCGCCAGCAGCTTGGGGGTGACAGTTTCTGGAAACACCATATATTTT.

The chain links TRBV12-3 or TRBV12-4 to TRBJ2-7; maybe TRBD2 (6 bases). The length of the CDR3 is 11 residues. V lost 4 bases and J 7 bases, leaving 8 bases between the germline ends. The CDR3, as DNA: TGTGCCAGCAGTTCCGGGACTGAGCAGTACTTC. The encoded protein is CASSSGTEQYF.

This rearrangement joins TRBV13 to TRBJ1-1; D gene uncertain. Trimming removed 4 bases at V and 0 bases at J, with 6 bases between. The CDR3 is 13 residues long. CDR1 PRHDT and CDR2 FYEKMQ come from the germline V gene (reference sequence). CDR3 amino acids: CASSWRLNTEAFF. In DNA form, the CDR3 reads TGTGCCAGCAGCTGGCGATTGAACACTGAAGCTTTCTTT.

The chain joins TRBV27 to TRBJ1-4; 8 bases are a match to TRBD1. The V gene end was trimmed by 8 bases and the J gene end by 7 bases; junction bases not matched to a gene: 6. Per germline, CDR1 MNHEY and CDR2 SMNVEV (reference sequence). The CDR3 has 13 amino acids. The CDR3 loop reads CASAGQGREKLFF. The CDR3 bases are TGTGCCAGCGCAGGACAGGGTCGTGAAAAACTGTTTTTT.

The V gene is TRBV11-2, the J gene TRBJ2-7; D may be TRBD1 (5 bases). The CDR3 is 15 residues long. CDR1 and CDR2 (germline): SGHAT, FQNNGV. The ends were cut back, 8 bases at V and 4 bases at J, with 21 bases in the middle. The CDR3 region has the DNA TGTGCCAGCTCCTTACTGGGGCCCCCTTATTACGAGCAGTACTTC. Translation: CASSLLGPPYYEQYF.

The rearrangement links TRBV7-3 to TRBJ2-7; 10 bases match TRBD1. The CDR3 consists of 14 residues. Germline CDR1 and CDR2: SGHTA and FQGTGA. The V segment lost 5 bases and the J segment 5 bases; nucleotides outside the gene matches: 6. For the CDR3, the DNA is TGTGCCAGCAGCACGGGACAGGGGAGGAACGAGCAGTACTTC. This sequence encodes CASSTGQGRNEQYF.

The chain couples TRBV11-3 to TRBJ1-1; D is possibly TRBD1 (6 bases). V gave up 4 bases and J gave up 3 bases, with 12 bases separating them. The germline V gene has CDR1 SGHNT and CDR2 YENEEA. The CDR3 contains 14 residues. The CDR3 reads CASSSRGGYTEAFF. Here the CDR3 DNA reads TGTGCCAGCAGCTCGAGGGGGGGGTACACTGAAGCTTTCTTT.

The count of this clone is one. V gene TRBV6-5 combines with J gene TRBJ1-6; D gene unclear. Germline loops: CDR1 MNHEY, CDR2 SVGAGI. CDR3 length equals 15 residues. Trimming shortened V by 7 bases and J by 7 bases, and 17 bases separated the two germline ends. In nucleotides, the CDR3 is TGTGCCAGCACCTCGCGCTCGCCCGGAAATTCACCCCTCCACTTT. Residues: CASTSRSPGNSPLHF.

The V gene is TRBV3-1 (or the pseudogene TRBV3-2), the J gene TRBJ2-3, with D unclear. This CDR3 is 14 amino acids long. The V end lost 0 bases, the J end lost 1 base, and 5 bases lay between the germline ends. The germline gives CDR1 LGHDT, CDR2 YNNKEL (reference sequence). The CDR3 DNA follows: TGTGCCAGCAGCCAAGAGGCTGGCACAGATACGCAGTATTTT. This sequence encodes CASSQEAGTDTQYF.

The V call is TRBV11-2, the J call TRBJ1-2; 10 bases agree with TRBD1. J gave up 7 bases and V 5 bases, and 13 bases lay outside the gene matches. Germline CDR1 and CDR2: SGHAT and FQNNGV. The CDR3 extends over 16 amino acids. CDR3 amino acids: CASSPPGDRGLVGYTF. The CDR3 DNA is TGTGCCAGCAGCCCCCCGGGGGACAGGGGTCTTGTTGGCTACACCTTC. Looking up the rest from reference TRBV11-2 and TRBJ1-2 gives the full variable domain: EAGVAQSPRYKIIEKRQSVAFWCNPISGHATLYWYQQILGQGPKLLIQFQNNGVVDDSQLPKDRFSAERLKGVDSTLKIQPAKLEDSAVYLCASSPPGDRGLVGYTFGSGTRLTVV.

The rearrangement joins TRBV6-5 to TRBJ1-6; 7 bases fit TRBD1. The length of the CDR3 is 14 residues. V lost 5 bases, J lost 5 bases, and 3 bases stayed unmatched. Germline V gene data show CDR1 as MNHEY and CDR2 as SVGAGI. The CDR3 coding sequence is TGTGCCAGCAGTCGGGACAGACATAATTCACCCCTCCACTTT. Translation: CASSRDRHNSPLHF.

The chain recombines TRBV27 with TRBJ1-1, with D unclear. The CDR3 is 13 residues long. From germline, CDR1 is MNHEY and CDR2 SMNVEV (reference sequence). Trimming left V 3 bases short and J 1 base short, with 6 bases between. CDR3 coding DNA: TGTGCCAGCAGTTTCATTAGGAACACTGAAGCTTTCTTT. This gives the protein CASSFIRNTEAFF.

V usage is TRBV11-2 and J usage is TRBJ2-5; either TRBD1 or TRBD2 may supply D (7 bases each). V dropped 4 bases and J dropped 4 bases, with 19 bases sitting between them. The CDR3 has 16 amino acids. Germline CDR1 and CDR2: SGHAT and FQNNGV. CDR3 nucleotide sequence: TGTGCCAGCAGCTCCGGGAGGCAGGGGGTCGGAGAGACCCAGTACTTC. This translates into CASSSGRQGVGETQYF.

The rearrangement uses TRBV5-1 and TRBJ1-4, with D possibly matching TRBD1 (5 bases). This CDR3 contains 15 residues. V lost 4 bases to trimming and J lost 4 bases, with 14 bases between them. Germline V gene sequence: CDR1 SGHRS, CDR2 YFSETQ. CDR3 nucleotide sequence: TGCGCCAGCAGCCTCATGGGACGGAATAATGAAAAACTGTTTTTT. Translated: CASSLMGRNNEKLFF.